The 16 T cell receptor beta chains below were found in one sample sequenced in a study of control samples from healthy donors and cancer patients. The method was immunoSEQ multiplex PCR; TCRdb's version includes in-frame clones alone and lacks a portion of them. The sample carries under 85,000 clones, about four fifths recorded once. Sequencing was performed on PBMCs. The receptors stem from a woman between 50 and 59 years old with lung cancer.

J is TRBJ1-1 and V is TRBV13, with D unresolved. Germline loops: CDR1 PRHDT, CDR2 FYEKMQ (reference sequence). The CDR3 extends over 15 amino acids. V lost 5 bases to trimming and J lost 3 bases, with 16 bases between them. The CDR3 region has the DNA TGTGCCAGCAGCCCCTGGACCTCCGGCTACACTGAAGCTTTCTTT. Its translation is CASSPWTSGYTEAFF.

The chain joins TRBV6-5 to TRBJ1-3; possibly TRBD1 for D (5 bases). The germline V and J ends were trimmed by 5 bases and 4 bases, with 12 bases remaining between them. Germline V gene lookup returns CDR1 MNHEY and CDR2 SVGAGI. The CDR3 is made up of 14 amino acids. Written as DNA, the CDR3 is TGTGCCAGCAGTCTGGTGGGGCTGGGAAACACCATATATTTT. Its translation is CASSLVGLGNTIYF.

The CDR3 reads CASSLKGGNTEAFF. The CDR3 region has the DNA TGTGCCAGCAGTTTAAAGGGGGGGAACACTGAAGCTTTCTTT. The rearrangement uses TRBV28 and TRBJ1-1; possible D gene TRBD1, 6 bases. CDR1 and CDR2 from the germline V gene are MDHEN and SYDVKM. This CDR3 spans 14 amino acids. Trimming left V 2 bases short and J 1 base short, with 8 bases between. Filled out from reference TRBV28 and TRBJ1-1, the complete variable domain reads DVKVTQSSRYLVKRTGEKVFLECVQDMDHENMFWYRQDPGLGLRLIYFSYDVKMKEKGDIPEGYSVSREKKERFSLILESASTNQTSMYLCASSLKGGNTEAFFGQGTRLTVV.

The chain uses TRBV6-6 and TRBJ1-4, with D unresolved. Trimming cost V 5 bases and J 3 bases, with 19 bases left between them. Germline lookup yields CDR1 MNHNY and CDR2 SVGAGI (reference sequence). CDR3 size: 17 residues. CDR3 in amino acids: CASSPNNPVMPNEKLFF. The CDR3 nucleotides are TGTGCCAGCAGTCCGAATAACCCGGTGATGCCTAATGAAAAACTGTTTTTT.

Notes on this clone: The identical CDR3 is also encoded by other nucleotide sequences in the sample. The chain recombines TRBV20-1 with TRBJ1-5; D call uncertain. Germline V lookup: CDR1 DFQATT, CDR2 SNEGSKA (reference sequence). V was clipped by 3 bases and J by 4 bases, with 7 bases between them. This CDR3 has 12 residues. CDR3 sequence: CSASRGNQPQHF. The CDR3 bases are TGCAGTGCTAGTAGAGGTAATCAGCCCCAGCATTTT.

This chain connects TRBV5-1 to TRBJ1-3; D is undetermined. CDR1 SGHRS and CDR2 YFSETQ come from the germline V gene. This CDR3 spans 15 amino acids. Trimming cost V 4 bases and J 5 bases, with 16 bases left between them. The CDR3 DNA follows: TGCGCCAGCAGCCCGGGGAGCATTAATAGAAACACCATATATTTT. Its protein product is CASSPGSINRNTIYF.

For this clone: Mismatch with germline at one junction end may stem from a read error. This rearrangement joins TRBV13 to TRBJ2-7, with 8 bases lining up with TRBD1. Germline V gene data show CDR1 as PRHDT and CDR2 as FYEKMQ (reference sequence). The CDR3 totals 15 residues. CDR3 bases: TGTGCCAACAGCTTTGGACAGGGCCGAGCAGAGGAACGGTACTTC. Translated: CANSFGQGRAEERYF.

V and J are TRBV12-3 or TRBV12-4 and TRBJ2-1; D not certain. V lost 8 bases to trimming and J lost 7 bases, with 15 bases between them. The CDR3 is 13 amino acids. The CDR3 protein is CASGPPGSNEQFF. The CDR3 nucleotides read TGTGCCAGCGGACCCCCAGGATCGAATGAGCAGTTCTTC.

The chain combines TRBV9 with TRBJ2-1; D call uncertain. CDR1 SGDLS and CDR2 YYNGEE come from the germline V gene. V gave up 1 base and J gave up 8 bases, with 4 bases separating them. The CDR3 runs 11 residues. CDR3 loop: CASSVMDEQFF. The CDR3 DNA sequence: TGTGCCAGCAGCGTAATGGATGAGCAGTTCTTC.

The chain has TRBV5-1 and TRBJ2-5; no definite D call. CDR3 size: 13 residues. V lost 2 bases to trimming and J lost 5 bases, with 10 bases between them. Germline CDR1 SGHRS, CDR2 YFSETQ. CDR3 loop: CASSLNSWETQYF. CDR3 nucleotides: TGCGCCAGCAGCTTAAACTCGTGGGAGACCCAGTACTTC.

The CDR3 coding sequence is TGTGCCAGCAGCCTTCCACTTGGCGAGCAGTACTTC. Translation: CASSLPLGEQYF. The chain combines TRBV3-1 (or the pseudogene TRBV3-2) with TRBJ2-7, with D unclear. Germline V gene lookup returns CDR1 LGHDT and CDR2 YNNKEL (reference sequence). Trimming left V 4 bases short and J 6 bases short, with 10 bases between. This CDR3 is built from 12 residues.

The chain is built from TRBV4-2 and TRBJ1-1, with 10 positions matching TRBD1. The ends lost 3 bases at V and 9 bases at J; junction bases unmatched: 10. Germline V gene lookup returns CDR1 LGHNA and CDR2 YNFKEQ. The CDR3 sequence is 15 residues long. This CDR3 is CASSQSPGTGVKAFF. CDR3 in DNA: TGTGCCAGCAGCCAGTCCCCCGGGACAGGGGTTAAAGCTTTCTTT.

This clone appeared once. The chain joins TRBV10-3 to TRBJ1-2; possible D gene TRBD1, 5 bases. The CDR3 is 13 residues long. The germline V gene has CDR1 ENHRY and CDR2 SYGVKD. V was cut by 10 bases and J by 4 bases, with 16 bases left in between. In nucleotides, the CDR3 is TGTGCCACCCTCAACCAAAGGGGCTATGGCTACACCTTC. Translating it yields CATLNQRGYGYTF.

The genes are TRBV5-6 and TRBJ1-2; D is unclear. Trimming cost V 4 bases and J 5 bases, with 9 bases left between them. The CDR3 sequence is 12 residues long. Germline assignment: CDR1 SGHDT and CDR2 YYEEEE. DNA for the CDR3: TGTGCCAGCAGCGCTGACTCATATGGCTACACCTTC. Its translation: CASSADSYGYTF.

The V call is TRBV4-3, the J call TRBJ1-1; maybe TRBD1 (5 bases). This CDR3 comprises 13 residues. The ends were cut back, 1 base at V and 5 bases at J, with 8 bases in the middle. Germline assignment: CDR1 LGHNA and CDR2 YSLEER. The CDR3 loop is CASSQGGWTEAFF. CDR3 nucleotides: TGCGCCAGCAGCCAAGGGGGGTGGACTGAAGCTTTCTTT.

CDR3 bases: TGTGCCAGCAGCCCCGGACAGATGACTTATGGCTACACCTTC. As protein: CASSPGQMTYGYTF. V gene TRBV7-2 combines with J gene TRBJ1-2, with D tentatively TRBD1 (6 bases). The CDR3 contains 14 residues. Germline-derived CDR1 and CDR2 are SGHTA and FQGNSA. The V and J ends lost 5 bases and 5 bases respectively, with 15 bases between them.